This T cell receptor beta chain was identified in a study of blood T cell repertoires in COVID-19. Across the study: There were acute and convalescent COVID-19 samples, and they came from the United States, Italy and Spain. PBMCs, B-cell-depleted T cells, or T cells provided the cDNA or gDNA that made up the material.

Study processing details: Quantification of nucleated cells was approximated via reference gene primer amplification. Profiled with immunoSEQ multiplex PCR; TCRdb holds only in-frame clones, not every one. The D gene and trimming were derived from the DNA, and the V and J assignments and clone size from that table. The sample includes 150,000 to 200,000 clones, roughly 85% of them seen just once. This CDR3 contains 13 residues. Germline V lookup: CDR1 MNHNY, CDR2 SVGAGI (reference sequence). V shed 0 bases and J shed 5 bases, with 5 bases lying between them. What was sequenced was peripheral blood. The origin of this receptor is a woman aged 25 to 39 with acute or convalescent COVID-19. The chain is built from TRBV6-6 and TRBJ1-5; D remains ambiguous. CDR3 sequence (DNA): TGTGCCAGCAGTTACTCAACTCATCAGCCCCAGCATTTT. Translated: CASSYSTHQPQHF.